These T cell receptor beta chains were read from a single sample in a study of blood T cell repertoires in COVID-19. TCRdb keeps only in-frame clones here, not all; method: immunoSEQ multiplex PCR. The table has roughly 160,000 clones, about four fifths seen once. Material for sequencing was PBMCs or T cells enriched from blood (not recorded which). All receptors derive from a woman in her fifties or sixties who had recovered from COVID-19. Each CDR3 is given with its conserved first and last residue. Fields, in order: J gene, V gene, clone size, D gene, CDR3 protein, CDR3 DNA. D genes are given only for firm matches. Size is stated for part of the rows, as once, few or many counts, or as a class when the clone is expanded.

J gene: TRBJ1-4
V gene: TRBV3-1/TRBV3-2
clone size: -
D gene: -
CDR3 protein: CASSQGYTTNEKLFF
CDR3 DNA: TGTGCCAGCAGCCAAGGGTACACAACTAATGAAAAACTGTTTTTT

J gene: TRBJ2-3
V gene: TRBV19
clone size: -
D gene: -
CDR3 protein: CASAGAGTDTQYF
CDR3 DNA: TGTGCCAGTGCAGGGGCCGGCACAGATACGCAGTATTTT

J gene: TRBJ1-3
V gene: TRBV2
clone size: -
D gene: TRBD1
CDR3 protein: CASTYGQGAVSRNTIYF
CDR3 DNA: TGTGCCAGCACGTACGGACAGGGGGCTGTTAGTCGAAACACCATATATTTT

J gene: TRBJ1-2
V gene: TRBV6-5
clone size: once
D gene: -
CDR3 protein: CASSYGGFGGYTF
CDR3 DNA: TGTGCCAGCAGTTACGGCGGTTTTGGTGGCTACACCTTC

J gene: TRBJ2-4
V gene: TRBV3-1/TRBV3-2
clone size: -
D gene: -
CDR3 protein: CASSRQENIQYF
CDR3 DNA: TGTGCCAGCAGCCGACAGGAGAACATTCAGTACTTC

J gene: TRBJ2-7
V gene: TRBV5-4
clone size: -
D gene: -
CDR3 protein: CASSLDSEQYF
CDR3 DNA: TGTGCCAGCAGCTTGGACAGCGAGCAGTACTTC

J gene: TRBJ2-4
V gene: TRBV7-2
clone size: -
D gene: -
CDR3 protein: CASSLGRNDRLDPKNIQYF
CDR3 DNA: TGTGCCAGCAGCTTAGGTCGTAACGACAGGTTGGATCCCAAAAACATTCAGTACTTC

J gene: TRBJ2-2
V gene: TRBV3-1/TRBV3-2
clone size: -
D gene: TRBD1
CDR3 protein: CASSQEGTGRVGELFF
CDR3 DNA: TGTGCCAGCAGCCAAGAAGGGACAGGGCGTGTCGGGGAGCTGTTTTTT

J gene: TRBJ2-2
V gene: TRBV7-3
clone size: few
D gene: TRBD2
CDR3 protein: CASSLGGATPGELFF
CDR3 DNA: TGTGCCAGCAGTCTCGGGGGGGCCACCCCCGGGGAGCTGTTTTTT

J gene: TRBJ2-3
V gene: TRBV21-1
clone size: -
D gene: -
CDR3 protein: CASSDFTGGGHLTQYF
CDR3 DNA: TGTGCCAGCAGCGACTTCACGGGAGGGGGCCACCTTACGCAGTATTTT

J gene: TRBJ2-3
V gene: TRBV2
clone size: -
D gene: TRBD1
CDR3 protein: CASSAGTGRSTDTQYF
CDR3 DNA: TGTGCCAGCAGTGCGGGGACAGGGAGGAGCACAGATACGCAGTATTTT

J gene: TRBJ1-5
V gene: TRBV19
clone size: -
D gene: -
CDR3 protein: CASSVSDSSNQPQHF
CDR3 DNA: TGTGCCAGTAGTGTCTCGGACAGTAGCAATCAGCCCCAGCATTTT

J gene: TRBJ1-2
V gene: TRBV27
clone size: -
D gene: -
CDR3 protein: CASSQDRVDGYTF
CDR3 DNA: TGTGCCAGCAGCCAGGACAGAGTCGATGGCTACACCTTC

J gene: TRBJ1-4
V gene: TRBV19
clone size: -
D gene: -
CDR3 protein: CASRDRTPANEKLFF
CDR3 DNA: TGTGCCAGTAGGGACAGAACTCCGGCTAATGAAAAACTGTTTTTT

J gene: TRBJ2-1
V gene: TRBV11-2
clone size: -
D gene: -
CDR3 protein: CASSRGNEQFF
CDR3 DNA: TGTGCCAGCAGCAGAGGCAATGAGCAGTTCTTC

J gene: TRBJ2-3
V gene: TRBV9
clone size: -
D gene: TRBD2
CDR3 protein: CASSPSGVADTQYF
CDR3 DNA: TGTGCCAGCAGTCCTAGCGGGGTTGCAGATACGCAGTATTTT

J gene: TRBJ2-2
V gene: TRBV30
clone size: few
D gene: -
CDR3 protein: CAWSAPAGSGELFF
CDR3 DNA: TGTGCCTGGAGTGCTCCTGCAGGGTCCGGGGAGCTGTTTTTT

J gene: TRBJ1-2
V gene: TRBV9
clone size: -
D gene: TRBD1
CDR3 protein: CASSGQGIYGYTF
CDR3 DNA: TGTGCCAGCAGCGGACAGGGAATCTATGGCTACACCTTC

J gene: TRBJ1-2
V gene: TRBV7-2
clone size: -
D gene: -
CDR3 protein: CASSLTGSPGGGYTF
CDR3 DNA: TGTGCCAGCAGCTTAACAGGGAGTCCCGGTGGGGGCTACACCTTC